This TCR beta chain was obtained from a study of blood T cell repertoires in COVID-19. Cohorts were determined from participant-reported clinical history. Sequencing used immunoSEQ multiplex PCR; TCRdb keeps in-frame clones, though not all of them. The table records hundreds of thousands of clones, 85% of them present only once. Sample: PBMCs or T cells enriched from blood (not recorded which). The clonotype was recovered from a woman aged 45-59 years who had recovered from COVID-19.

The chain's CDR3 is CASSPSPLAGTGELFF. The CDR3 DNA sequence: TGTGCCAGCAGCCCGAGTCCACTAGCGGGGACCGGGGAGCTGTTTTTT. The chain couples TRBV11-2 to TRBJ2-2; 10 nucleotides line up with TRBD2. With 5 bases clipped from V and 5 bases from J, the junction kept 8 bases outside the gene matches. Germline V lookup: CDR1 SGHAT, CDR2 FQNNGV. This CDR3 has 16 residues.